The T cell receptor (beta chain) under discussion was sequenced for a study of T-cell reconstitution after alpha-beta-depleted transplantation in children. The CDR3 is made up of 13 amino acids. V was trimmed by 6 bases and J by 6 bases, leaving 15 bases between them. Germline-derived CDR1 and CDR2 are ENHRY and SYGVKD. Unique molecular identifiers were used in preparing the TCRbeta library. MiXCR, applied by TCRdb to the PCR reads, yields one record per CDR3 protein. The sample includes some 390,000 distinct CDR3 sequences, 20% of them seen just once. The sequencing here drew on PBMCs from the stem cell graft donor, taken from the stem cell graft. This TCR derives from a human donor who donated a stem cell graft to a child with acute myeloid leukemia. This chain links TRBV10-3 with TRBJ2-7, with D uncertain. The CDR3 here is CAIRTLEAGEQYF. The CDR3 DNA reads TGTGCCATCAGGACCCTAGAGGCCGGCGAGCAGTACTTC.